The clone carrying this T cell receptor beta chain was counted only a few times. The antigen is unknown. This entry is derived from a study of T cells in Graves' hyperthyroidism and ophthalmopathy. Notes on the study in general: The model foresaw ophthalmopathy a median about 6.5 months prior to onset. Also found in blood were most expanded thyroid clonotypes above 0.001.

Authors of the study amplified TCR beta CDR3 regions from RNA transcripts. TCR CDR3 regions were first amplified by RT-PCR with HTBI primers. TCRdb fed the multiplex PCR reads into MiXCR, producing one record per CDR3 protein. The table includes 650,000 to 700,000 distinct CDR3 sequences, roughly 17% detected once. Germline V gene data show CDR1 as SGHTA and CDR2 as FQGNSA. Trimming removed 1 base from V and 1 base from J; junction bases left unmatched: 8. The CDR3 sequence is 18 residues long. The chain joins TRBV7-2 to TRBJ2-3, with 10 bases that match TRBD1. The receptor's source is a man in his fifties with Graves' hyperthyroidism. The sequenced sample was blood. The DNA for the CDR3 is TGTGCCAGCAGCTTAGGACCTGGGACAGGGGCAGGCACAGATACGCAGTATTTT. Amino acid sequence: CASSLGPGTGAGTDTQYF.